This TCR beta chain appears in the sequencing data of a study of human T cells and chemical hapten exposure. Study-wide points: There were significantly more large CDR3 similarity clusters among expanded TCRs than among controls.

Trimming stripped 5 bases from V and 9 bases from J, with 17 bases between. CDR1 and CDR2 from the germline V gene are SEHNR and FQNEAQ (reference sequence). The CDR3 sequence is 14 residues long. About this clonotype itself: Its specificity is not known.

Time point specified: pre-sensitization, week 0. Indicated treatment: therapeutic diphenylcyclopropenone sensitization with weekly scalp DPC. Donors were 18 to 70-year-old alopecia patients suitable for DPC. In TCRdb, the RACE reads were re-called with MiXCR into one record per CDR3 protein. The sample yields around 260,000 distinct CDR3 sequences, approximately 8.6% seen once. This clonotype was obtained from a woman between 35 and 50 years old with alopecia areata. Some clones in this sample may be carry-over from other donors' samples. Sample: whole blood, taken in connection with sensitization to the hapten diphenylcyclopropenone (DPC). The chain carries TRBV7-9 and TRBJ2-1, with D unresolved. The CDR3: CASSLVASAIEQFF. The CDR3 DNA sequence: TGTGCCAGCAGCCTGGTCGCTAGTGCCATTGAGCAGTTCTTC.